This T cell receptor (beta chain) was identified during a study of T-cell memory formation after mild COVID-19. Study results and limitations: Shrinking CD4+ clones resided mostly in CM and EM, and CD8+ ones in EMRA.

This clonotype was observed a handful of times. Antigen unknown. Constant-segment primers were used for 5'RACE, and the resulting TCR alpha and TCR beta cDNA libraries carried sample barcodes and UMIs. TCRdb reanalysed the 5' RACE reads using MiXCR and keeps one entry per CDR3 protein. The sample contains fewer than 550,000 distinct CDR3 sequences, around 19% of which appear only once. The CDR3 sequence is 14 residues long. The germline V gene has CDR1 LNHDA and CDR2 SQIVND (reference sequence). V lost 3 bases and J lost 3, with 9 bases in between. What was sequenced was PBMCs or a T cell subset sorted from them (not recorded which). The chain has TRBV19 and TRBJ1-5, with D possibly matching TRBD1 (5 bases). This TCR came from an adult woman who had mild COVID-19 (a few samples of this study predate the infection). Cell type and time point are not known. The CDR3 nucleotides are TGTGCCAGTAGTATGTCAGGGAACAATCAGCCCCAGCATTTT. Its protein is CASSMSGNNQPQHF.